This TCR beta chain originates from a study of blood T cells in healthy people across ages (dated by TCRdb to 2013 to 2016). At the level of the whole study: In model experiments, template switching captured roughly one uniquely barcoded TCR beta cDNA molecule for every two T cells. Two additional independent replicas of 1 million unique cDNA reads from the same blood draw were analyzed for two donors (one aged 18 to 30 and one aged 80 or older). To avoid experimental bias, donors of different ages were distributed randomly across sequencing lanes. The study measured age-related changes in TCR beta repertoire diversity using deep sequencing normalized with unique cDNA molecular identifiers. Four age groups were formed from the donors: young (average approximately 15 years), middle-aged (approximately 40), aged (roughly 56) and long-lived (about 75).

The CDR3 runs 14 residues from the cysteine to the phenylalanine. The entry retains the CDR3 DNA only, 42 bases that are in frame from base 1. From the germline V gene, CDR1 is SGHTA and CDR2 is FQGNSA. Trimming takes 1 base from V and 3 bases from J, and the germline ends sit 9 bases apart. On this clonotype: Its target antigen remains unknown. Within one base of it there is no much larger clone, and no base qualities were kept.

Library preparation employed 5' RACE. TCRdb shows the sequencer as Illumina HiSeq 2500. The second PCR ran for about 7 to 11 cycles and used a J-beta primer mix along with a sample-barcoded 5' primer. Each TCR beta cDNA molecule received a unique molecular identifier from a template-switch 5' adaptor carrying 12 random nucleotides. At least 2.5 million CDR3-containing paired-end reads were obtained from each sample. All of the RNA was converted into first-strand cDNA using the Mint cDNA synthesis kit, with a TRBC-specific oligonucleotide serving as the primer. After uracil-DNA glycosylase treatment, a first 18-cycle PCR used universal primers M1SS and BC2_uni_R on all cDNA. As for the original processing: For normalization, 1 million high-quality reads were randomly selected from each sample, with every read carrying a distinct molecular identifier. Reads sharing molecular identifiers were discarded rather than binned into consensus sequences. CDR3 identification, clonotype clustering and error correction used MiTCR with a Q25 quality threshold and the strictest error-elimination algorithm. A nonparametric unseen species model with Euler transformation was used to estimate a lower bound on total TCR beta diversity. TCRdb reanalyzed the raw reads on its own, using fastp at Q25 for trimming and MiXCR for clone calling, and kept in-frame beta chains. Every entry covers one CDR3 protein and lists the most common genes and DNA from its rows. The authors' filters were not applied to this entry. The sample table lists hundreds of thousands of distinct CDR3 sequences, roughly 48% of them with a count of one. Of the sample, roughly 24% falls within the top ten clones.

Systemically healthy Caucasian individuals from Russia, 39 in total and aged about 6 to 95 years, were included as donors. About 9.8 milliliters of peripheral blood were drawn from each donor into EDTA-treated Vacutainer tubes. Ficoll-Paque density-gradient centrifugation was used to isolate PBMCs, with at least 7 million per sample. Trizol reagent was used to extract total RNA from PBMCs, with at least 5 micrograms per sample. For every donor, an aliquot of PBMCs went through flow cytometry to measure the percentages of naive CD45RAhigh/CD27high T cells. General conclusions and limits of the study: As age increased, observed TCR beta diversity per million T cells dropped in a roughly linear way, and a significant reduction was already evident by age 40. The long-lived group showed more naive CD4+ T cells, fewer expanded clones and increased TCR diversity than the aged group, suggesting age selection. Conclusive comparison of naive and antigen-experienced compartments was prevented by the profiling of bulk unsorted PBMCs. The percentage of naive T cells measured by flow cytometry correlated strongly with observed TCR beta diversity. Estimates of total diversity from one million sequenced T cells were regarded as lower bounds and underestimates. Because the CMV infection status of the donors was unknown, age-related changes in expanded clonotypes may potentially have been confounded.

The chain couples TRBV7-2 to TRBJ2-5; a tentative D match to TRBD2 spans 6 bases. The source of this sequence is a man older than 75 in good health. Sequenced material: blood. The base sequence is TGTGCCAGCAGCTTAGTGGCGGGGAAAGAGACCCAGTACTTC. Translated, this gives CASSLVAGKETQYF.